The sequence of this TCR beta chain was determined in a study of blood T cell repertoires in COVID-19. At the level of the study: Samples came from the United States, Italy and Spain, spanning acute and convalescent COVID-19. PBMCs, B-cell-depleted T cells, or T cells were the source of the cDNA or gDNA that made up the material.

Profiling relied on immunoSEQ multiplex PCR, and the TCRdb table lists in-frame clones only, not all of them. The sample yields about 240,000 clones, around four fifths seen once. This CDR3 contains 16 residues. V gave up 1 base and J gave up 4 bases; unmatched junction bases: 9. Germline V gene lookup returns CDR1 KGHSH and CDR2 LQKENI. The TCR comes from a woman in her sixties with active or convalescent COVID-19. The chain employs TRBV18 and TRBJ1-2, with TRBD1 matching 7 bases. Sequenced: peripheral blood. The CDR3 spells CASSPQKGGGRYGYTF. The CDR3 region has the DNA TGTGCCAGCTCACCACAGAAAGGGGGCGGCCGCTATGGCTACACCTTC.